These 19 T cell receptor beta chains share one sample of origin, sequenced in a study of blood T cells in healthy people across ages. It was with a sample-barcoded 5' primer and a J-beta primer mix that a second PCR of roughly 6 to 12 cycles was run. TCRdb used MiXCR to reprocess the 5' RACE reads, holding one entry per CDR3 protein. The table has 800,000 to 950,000 distinct CDR3 sequences, around 36% seen once. The specimen was blood. These receptors all come from a man aged 18 to 29 in good health.

The chain has TRBV20-1 and TRBJ1-1; D might be TRBD1 (6 bases). The CDR3 is made up of 15 amino acids. In germline, CDR1 is DFQATT, CDR2 SNEGSKA (reference sequence). V lost 0 bases to trimming and J lost 0 bases, with 11 bases between them. The CDR3 DNA follows: TGCAGTGCTAGAGACCCGGGACACTTGAACACTGAAGCTTTCTTT. Translation: CSARDPGHLNTEAFF.

This clonotype was counted only a few times. This chain joins TRBV7-2 and TRBJ2-2; 11 nucleotides agree with TRBD2. Trimming removed 1 base from V and 1 base from J; junction bases left unmatched: 8. Germline loops: CDR1 SGHTA, CDR2 FQGNSA. The CDR3 has 19 amino acids. CDR3 in amino acids: CASSLDLTSGMENTGELFF. In DNA, the CDR3 is TGTGCCAGCAGCTTAGATTTGACTAGCGGGATGGAGAACACCGGGGAGCTGTTTTTT. The whole variable domain, remainder taken from reference TRBV7-2 and TRBJ2-2, is GAGVSQSPSNKVTEKGKDVELRCDPISGHTALYWYRQSLGQGLEFLIYFQGNSAPDKSGLPSDRFSAERTGGSVSTLTIQRTQQEDSAVYLCASSLDLTSGMENTGELFFGEGSRLTVL.

V and J are TRBV4-3 and TRBJ2-2, with TRBD1 identical over 7 bases. The CDR3 sequence is 16 residues long. Germline CDR1 is LGHNA and CDR2 is YSLEER. The J segment lost 3 bases and the V segment lost 5 bases, leaving 9 bases of the junction unmatched. DNA for the CDR3: TGCGCCAGCAGCTCCTCGACAGGGATGGACACCGGGGAGCTGTTTTTT. Amino acid sequence: CASSSSTGMDTGELFF.

J is TRBJ2-5 and V is TRBV29-1; possible D gene TRBD2, 7 bases. This CDR3 has 15 residues. V dropped 2 bases and J dropped 7 bases, with 20 bases sitting between them. CDR1 SQVTM and CDR2 ANQGSEA come from the germline V gene. The CDR3 DNA reads TGCAGCGTTGAAATGTTCGGGGGGCCCGAAGGGACCCAGTACTTC. Amino acids: CSVEMFGGPEGTQYF.

The J gene is TRBJ1-1, the V gene TRBV4-1; D ambiguous. The V end lost 2 bases, the J end lost 3 bases, and 10 bases lay between the germline ends. The CDR3 runs 14 residues. Germline V CDR1 and CDR2: MGHRA, YSYEKL. Here the CDR3 reads CASSQQYVDTEAFF. The DNA of the CDR3 is TGCGCCAGCAGCCAACAGTATGTGGACACTGAAGCTTTCTTT.

The rearrangement joins TRBV7-2 to TRBJ1-2; tentative D call: TRBD1 (6 bases). This CDR3 is 15 amino acids long. Deletions cut 4 bases from V and 2 bases from J, with 14 bases between. Germline V lookup: CDR1 SGHTA, CDR2 FQGNSA. CDR3 DNA sequence: TGTGCCAGCAGCTGCCCACCGGGGACAAACTATGGCTACACCTTC. It specifies CASSCPPGTNYGYTF.

This clonotype was seen only a few times. The chain recombines TRBV4-2 with TRBJ2-3; D possibly corresponds to TRBD2 (6 bases). The germline gives CDR1 LGHNA, CDR2 YNFKEQ. The CDR3 is 15 amino acids. The ends were cut back, 3 bases at V and 3 bases at J, with 13 bases in the middle. The CDR3 DNA follows: TGTGCCAGCAGCCAGACCTTTGCGGGGACAGATACGCAGTATTTT. Translation gives CASSQTFAGTDTQYF.

The V gene is TRBV4-1, the J gene TRBJ1-2, with no clear D. The CDR3 is made up of 13 amino acids. Germline V gene sequence: CDR1 MGHRA, CDR2 YSYEKL. V gave up 0 bases and J gave up 9 bases, with 11 bases separating them. The CDR3 DNA follows: TGCGCCAGCAGCCAAGAGCTTGGGTGGAGCTACACCTTC. Residues: CASSQELGWSYTF.

The chain is built from TRBV7-2 and TRBJ2-3; perhaps D is TRBD1 or TRBD2 (6 bases each). The V and J ends lost 7 bases and 7 bases respectively, with 15 bases between them. The CDR3 consists of 13 residues. Germline assignment: CDR1 SGHTA and CDR2 FQGNSA. This CDR3 is CASTWRGAHTQYF. In DNA, the CDR3 is TGTGCCAGCACCTGGAGGGGGGCACATACGCAGTATTTT.

At least ten counts were recorded for this clonotype. The rearrangement links TRBV6-2 or TRBV6-3 to TRBJ2-7; D not resolved. Trimming pared 3 bases from V and 0 bases from J, leaving 9 bases between. This CDR3 contains 14 residues. CDR1 and CDR2 (germline): MNHEY, SVGEGT. The CDR3 sequence: CASSYGSFSYEQYF. CDR3 bases: TGTGCCAGCAGTTATGGCAGCTTCTCCTACGAGCAGTACTTC.

This chain joins TRBV12-3 or TRBV12-4 and TRBJ1-5; the D is unclear. The V and J ends lost 2 bases and 7 bases respectively, with 9 bases between them. The CDR3 runs to 13 residues. The DNA of the CDR3 is TGTGCCAGCAGTTTAACCCGTCCCCAGCCCCAGCATTTT. Translation: CASSLTRPQPQHF.

V gene TRBV12-3 or TRBV12-4 combines with J gene TRBJ1-6; D not resolved. Trimming shortened V by 7 bases and J by 8 bases, and 15 bases separated the two germline ends. This CDR3 spans 14 amino acids. The CDR3 loop reads CASTKTRIYSPLHF. CDR3 nucleotides: TGTGCCAGCACCAAAACACGAATTTATTCACCCCTCCACTTT.

About this clonotype: One base away lies a much larger clone, so this may be a sequencing read error. The J gene is TRBJ1-2, the V gene TRBV12-3 or TRBV12-4; a weak D match, TRBD1 (6 bases). This CDR3 is 15 amino acids long. Deletions cut 6 bases from V and 8 bases from J, with 22 bases between. Here the CDR3 reads CASSSPDRSSTGYTF. The CDR3 DNA sequence: TGTGCCAGCAGCTCCCCGGACAGAAGTTCTACGGGCTACACCTTC.

This clonotype was recorded a few times. The rearrangement joins TRBV12-3 or TRBV12-4 to TRBJ1-2, with 10 bases aligning to TRBD1. The V and J ends lost 1 base and 8 bases, in that order; junction bases with no gene match: 19. There are 19 residues in the CDR3. The CDR3 nucleotides are TGTGCCAGCAGTTTAGGATGGGAGACAGGGGGCCTGTTGAGTCAGGGCTACACCTTC. This translates into CASSLGWETGGLLSQGYTF.

The sample holds many counts of this clonotype. The chain uses TRBV7-9 and TRBJ2-1; possibly TRBD1 for D (6 bases). In germline, CDR1 is SEHNR, CDR2 FQNEAQ (reference sequence). The CDR3 runs 12 residues. V was pared by 5 bases and J by 8 bases, with 10 bases between. The CDR3 loop reads CASSPDRYEQFF. The CDR3 coding sequence is TGTGCCAGCAGCCCCGACAGGTATGAGCAGTTCTTC. Together with reference TRBV7-9 and TRBJ2-1, the CDR3 gives the full variable domain: DTGVSQNPRHKITKRGQNVTFRCDPISEHNRLYWYRQTLGQGPEFLTYFQNEAQLEKSRLLSDRFSAERPKGSFSTLEIQRTEQGDSAMYLCASSPDRYEQFFGPGTRLTVL.

This sequence joins TRBV12-3 or TRBV12-4 and TRBJ1-2; 7 nucleotides align to TRBD1. The V and J ends lost 3 bases and 4 bases, in that order; junction bases with no gene match: 8. The CDR3 covers 15 residues. This chain's CDR3 is CASSFGVTGAYGYTF. For the CDR3, the DNA is TGTGCCAGCAGTTTTGGGGTCACAGGGGCCTATGGCTACACCTTC.

V gene TRBV4-3 combines with J gene TRBJ1-2; D possibly corresponds to TRBD1 (5 bases). The CDR3 sequence is 13 residues long. Germline V gene lookup returns CDR1 LGHNA and CDR2 YSLEER. Between the trimmed V and J ends, which lost 1 base and 8 bases, there was a span of 11 bases. The CDR3, as DNA: TGCGCCAGCAGCCAAGGATGGCCAGGGGGCTACACCTTC. Translated: CASSQGWPGGYTF.

The genes are TRBV5-1 and TRBJ1-1; D gene ambiguous. Trimming took off 1 base at V and 0 bases at J, with 7 bases between the two ends. The CDR3 extends over 14 amino acids. Per the germline V gene, CDR1 is SGHRS and CDR2 is YFSETQ. Here the CDR3 reads CASSLTTMNTEAFF. The CDR3 coding sequence is TGCGCCAGCAGCTTGACAACCATGAACACTGAAGCTTTCTTT.

As concerns this clonotype: The junction and the germline gene differ at one end; a read error may be behind it. The rearrangement joins TRBV9 to TRBJ2-1; the match to TRBD2 covers 14 bases. Germline assignment: CDR1 SGDLS and CDR2 YYNGEE. The CDR3 contains 18 residues. CDR3 DNA sequence: TGTGCCAGCAGCGTCGGACTAGCGGGGGGACAGTCCTACAATGGGCAGTTCTTC. This sequence encodes CASSVGLAGGQSYNGQFF.